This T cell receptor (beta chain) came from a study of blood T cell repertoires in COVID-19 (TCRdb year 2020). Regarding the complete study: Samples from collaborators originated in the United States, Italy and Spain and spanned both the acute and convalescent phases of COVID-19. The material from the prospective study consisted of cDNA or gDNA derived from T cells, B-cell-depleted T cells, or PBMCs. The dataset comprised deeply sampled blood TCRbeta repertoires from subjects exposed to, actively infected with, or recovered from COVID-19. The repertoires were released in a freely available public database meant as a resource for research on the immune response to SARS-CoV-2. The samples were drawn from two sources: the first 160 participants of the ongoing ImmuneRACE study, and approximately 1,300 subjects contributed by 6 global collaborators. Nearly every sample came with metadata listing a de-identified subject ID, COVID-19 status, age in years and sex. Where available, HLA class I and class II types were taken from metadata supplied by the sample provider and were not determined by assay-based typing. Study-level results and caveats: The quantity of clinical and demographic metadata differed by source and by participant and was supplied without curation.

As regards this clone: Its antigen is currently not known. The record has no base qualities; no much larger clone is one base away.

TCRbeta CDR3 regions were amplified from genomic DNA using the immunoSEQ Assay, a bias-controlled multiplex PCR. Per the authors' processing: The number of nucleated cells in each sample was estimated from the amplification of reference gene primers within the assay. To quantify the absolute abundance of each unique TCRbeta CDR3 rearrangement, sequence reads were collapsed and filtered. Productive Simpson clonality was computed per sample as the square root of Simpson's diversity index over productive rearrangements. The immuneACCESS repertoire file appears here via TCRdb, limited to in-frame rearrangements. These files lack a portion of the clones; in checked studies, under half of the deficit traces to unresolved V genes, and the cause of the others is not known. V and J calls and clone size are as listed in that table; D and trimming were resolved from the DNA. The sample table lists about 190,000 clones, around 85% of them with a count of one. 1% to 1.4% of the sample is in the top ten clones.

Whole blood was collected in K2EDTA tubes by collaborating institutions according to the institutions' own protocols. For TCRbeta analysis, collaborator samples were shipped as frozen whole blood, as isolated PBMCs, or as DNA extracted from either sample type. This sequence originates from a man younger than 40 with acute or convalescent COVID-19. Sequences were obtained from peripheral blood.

The nucleotide sequence is given as TGCGCCAGCAGCCAAGAAGGAGGGCACTCACCCCTCCACTTT. The translation is CASSQEGGHSPLHF. Recombination joined TRBV4-1 with TRBJ1-6; the D segment cannot be called with confidence. In the germline V gene, CDR1 corresponds to MGHRA and CDR2 to YSYEKL. Deletion took 0 bases off V and 10 bases off J, with a span of 10 bases between the germline ends. Its CDR3 holds 14 amino acids, cysteine through phenylalanine. Only the CDR3 DNA is retained, 42 bases long and in frame from the first base.